This T cell receptor (beta chain) was identified in a study of preoperative IRX-2 immunotherapy in early breast cancer. The sample holds one count of this clone. The V gene's germline CDR1 is MNHGY and CDR2 SAAAGT. V shed 3 bases and J shed 0 bases, with 7 bases lying between them. The CDR3 is 14 amino acids. Treatment meaning: preoperative locoregional IRX-2 cytokine immunotherapy. Samples came from a phase Ib trial of preoperative locoregional IRX-2 cytokine immunotherapy. Clones were sequenced by immunoSEQ multiplex PCR, and TCRdb holds only the in-frame ones, with some missing. This sample carries 3,000 to 4,500 clones, roughly 80% of them seen once, and the ten largest clones take about 6%.

The rearrangement joins TRBV6-8 to TRBJ2-3; D not resolved. The sample was tumor tissue, taken before IRX-2 immunotherapy. This TCR derives from a human donor with breast cancer. The CDR3 bases are TGTGCCAGCAGTTATGTTCTGAGCACAGATACGCAGTATTTT. Its translation: CASSYVLSTDTQYF.